This record concerns one TCR beta chain sequence. These data are taken from a study of blood T cell repertoires in COVID-19. Study in general: There were acute and convalescent COVID-19 samples, and they came from the United States, Italy and Spain.

The CDR3 is 15 residues long. CDR1 is LGHNA, CDR2 YNFKEQ, per germline. The trim removed 0 bases at V and 5 bases at J, leaving 3 bases unmatched. The table came from immunoSEQ multiplex PCR; TCRdb's copy has only in-frame clones and leaves some out. The table shows just under 150,000 clones, with 80% to 90% occurring only once. The rearrangement links TRBV4-2 to TRBJ2-1; 8 nucleotides align to TRBD2. The receptor was isolated from a woman in her fifties or sixties with acute or convalescent COVID-19. Sequences were obtained from peripheral blood. The CDR3 sequence is CASSQDGTRDNEQFF. CDR3 nucleotides: TGTGCCAGCAGCCAAGATGGGACTAGGGACAATGAGCAGTTCTTC.